A single sample is the source of the 32 T cell receptor beta chains below, sequenced in a study of blood T cell repertoires in COVID-19 (TCRdb year 2020). Library preparation was by the immunoSEQ multiplex PCR assay. TCRdb's version of the immuneACCESS table is confined to in-frame rearrangements and falls short of the full clone set. An unresolved V gene accounts for under half of the shortfall where checked; the remainder is of unknown origin. A total of roughly 200,000 clones appear in this sample, over 75% of them only once. The top ten constitute roughly 6.2% of the sample. The source material was peripheral blood. These receptors all come from a woman between 40 and 50 years old who had recovered from COVID-19.

The CDR3 region has the DNA TGTGCCAGCAGGGTGACAGGGGGGCTCGGCGAGCAGTACTTC. Translated: CASRVTGGLGEQYF. The chain has TRBV5-6 and TRBJ2-7; TRBD1 agrees at 9 bases. J lost 6 bases, V lost 5 bases, and 9 bases had no gene match. This CDR3 is 14 amino acids long. CDR1 is SGHDT and CDR2 is YYEEEE in the germline V gene.

The chain combines TRBV19 with TRBJ1-5; TRBD1 aligns across 7 bases. CDR3 length equals 15 residues. Germline V gives CDR1 LNHDA, CDR2 SQIVND (reference sequence). J gave up 3 bases and V 5 bases, and 7 bases lay outside the gene matches. CDR3 region: CASSQGTANNQPQHF. The CDR3 nucleotides are TGTGCCAGTAGTCAAGGGACAGCTAACAATCAGCCCCAGCATTTT.

V gene TRBV9 combines with J gene TRBJ2-3; maybe TRBD2 (6 bases). Per germline, CDR1 SGDLS and CDR2 YYNGEE. V lost 3 bases, J lost 0 bases, and 11 bases lay in between. The CDR3 extends over 15 amino acids. The CDR3 nucleotides read TGTGCCAGCAGCGCTCCCGGGACTAGCACAGATACGCAGTATTTT. This sequence encodes CASSAPGTSTDTQYF.

CDR3 protein: CASSQDINGKLFF. CDR3 nucleotides: TGTGCCAGCAGCCAAGATATAAACGGGAAACTGTTTTTT. This sequence joins TRBV4-2 and TRBJ1-4; D is unclear. Trimming pared 0 bases from V and 11 bases from J, leaving 10 bases between. Germline V gene lookup returns CDR1 LGHNA and CDR2 YNFKEQ. This CDR3 has 13 amino acids.

The chain carries TRBV19 and TRBJ2-2; D uncertain. The V gene's germline CDR1 is LNHDA and CDR2 SQIVND (reference sequence). V was trimmed by 3 bases and J by 6 bases, leaving 11 bases between them. This CDR3 is 14 amino acids long. The CDR3 reads CASSIGVGSGELFF. DNA for the CDR3: TGTGCCAGTAGTATTGGAGTCGGGTCCGGGGAGCTGTTTTTT.

The J gene is TRBJ2-1, the V gene TRBV30, with 10 bases that match TRBD2. Germline V lookup: CDR1 GTSNPN, CDR2 SVGIG (reference sequence). CDR3 length equals 15 residues. With V trimmed by 2 bases and J by 4 bases, 5 bases remained unmatched. The CDR3 loop reads CAWSLLAGAYNEQFF. The CDR3 nucleotides are TGTGCCTGGAGTTTGCTAGCGGGAGCTTACAATGAGCAGTTCTTC.

This sequence joins TRBV27 and TRBJ2-7; no reliable D call. The CDR3 is made up of 15 amino acids. CDR1 and CDR2 (germline): MNHEY, SMNVEV (reference sequence). V was trimmed by 1 base and J by 3 bases, leaving 13 bases between them. CDR3 nucleotide sequence: TGTGCCAGCAGTTTATTCTCCGGCGGCCTCTACGAGCAGTACTTC. Translated, it gives CASSLFSGGLYEQYF.

V and J are TRBV24-1 and TRBJ2-1, with D perhaps TRBD1 (5 bases). The V gene lost 3 bases and the J gene lost 5 bases, with 10 bases spanning the gap. The germline V gene has CDR1 KGHDR and CDR2 SFDVKD. This CDR3 has 14 residues. The CDR3 here is CATSDPTDNNEQFF. CDR3 sequence (DNA): TGTGCCACCAGTGATCCGACAGATAACAATGAGCAGTTCTTC.

A few counts support this clone. The chain employs TRBV19 and TRBJ1-4; 7 nucleotides match TRBD1. Germline assignment: CDR1 LNHDA and CDR2 SQIVND (reference sequence). The ends lost 3 bases at V and 8 bases at J; junction bases unmatched: 15. The CDR3 contains 17 residues. CDR3 bases: TGTGCCAGTAGTATGTCTGATCCCAGGGGGATTTACGAAAAACTGTTTTTT. It encodes CASSMSDPRGIYEKLFF.

The table lists this clone with many counts. V and J are TRBV20-1 and TRBJ2-1, with TRBD1 matching over 9 bases. The CDR3 spans 13 residues. V lost 3 bases, J lost 7 bases, and 4 bases stayed unmatched. CDR1 is DFQATT and CDR2 is SNEGSKA in the germline V gene (reference sequence). DNA for the CDR3: TGCAGTGCTAGTGGGACAGGGTTAAATGAGCAGTTCTTC. Its protein product is CSASGTGLNEQFF.

The rearrangement joins TRBV25-1 to TRBJ1-2; D may be TRBD1 (5 bases). The CDR3 length is 16 residues. Trimming left V 7 bases short and J 8 bases short, with 26 bases between. Germline CDR1 is MGHDK and CDR2 is SYGVNS. CDR3 loop: CASTPADRGHGYGYTF. CDR3 in DNA: TGTGCCAGCACTCCGGCGGATCGCGGACACGGTTACGGCTACACCTTC.

This rearrangement joins TRBV3-1 (or the pseudogene TRBV3-2) to TRBJ1-2, with 10 bases matching TRBD1. After removal of 4 bases from V and 3 bases from J, the junction contained 5 bases not matched to a gene. Germline V gives CDR1 LGHDT, CDR2 YNNKEL (reference sequence). This CDR3 is 15 amino acids long. The CDR3 reads CASSPRTGGDYGYTF. Here the CDR3 DNA reads TGTGCCAGCAGCCCCCGGACAGGGGGAGACTATGGCTACACCTTC.

This chain uses TRBV5-1 with TRBJ2-2, with 10 bases identical to TRBD2. The CDR3 length is 19 residues. V lost 4 bases to trimming and J lost 1 base; unmatched junction nucleotides: 13. Germline V CDR1 and CDR2: SGHRS, YFSETQ. The CDR3 protein is CASSLRYSGTSVNTGELFF. CDR3 sequence (DNA): TGCGCCAGCAGCCTCAGATACTCCGGGACTAGCGTGAACACCGGGGAGCTGTTTTTT.

This sequence joins TRBV28 and TRBJ2-1; 10 bases map to TRBD1. Germline CDR1 MDHEN, CDR2 SYDVKM. CDR3 length: 15 amino acids. V trimming: 5 bases; J trimming: 4 bases; junction bases outside the gene matches: 5. The DNA of the CDR3 is TGTGCCAGCAGTAGCACGGGACAGGGGTACAATGAGCAGTTCTTC. Encoded protein: CASSSTGQGYNEQFF.

The gene calls are TRBV7-9 and TRBJ2-5; 9 bases map to TRBD2. V dropped 3 bases and J dropped 1; count of bases not matched to a gene: 3. This CDR3 has 15 residues. Per the germline V gene, CDR1 is SEHNR and CDR2 is FQNEAQ (reference sequence). CDR3 residues: CASSFPSGIQETQYF. CDR3 coding DNA: TGTGCCAGCAGCTTCCCTAGCGGGATCCAAGAGACCCAGTACTTC.

This clone has more than one count but fewer than ten. The V and J genes are TRBV6-6 and TRBJ1-1; TRBD1 might be the D (5 bases). V was clipped by 0 bases and J by 2 bases, with 7 bases between them. The V gene's germline CDR1 is MNHNY and CDR2 SVGAGI (reference sequence). The CDR3 is made up of 14 amino acids. The CDR3 reads CASSYSGLNTEAFF. The CDR3 DNA is TGTGCCAGCAGTTACTCGGGACTTAACACTGAAGCTTTCTTT.

V is TRBV7-9 and J is TRBJ1-1; a possible D gene is TRBD1 (5 bases). With 1 base removed from V and 1 base from J, the gap between germline ends came to 7 bases. CDR3 length: 14 amino acids. CDR1 and CDR2 (germline): SEHNR, FQNEAQ (reference sequence). Written as DNA, the CDR3 is TGTGCCAGCAGCTTAGTTAGGGGGAACACTGAAGCTTTCTTT. Translating it yields CASSLVRGNTEAFF.

This chain joins TRBV5-1 and TRBJ2-2; D possibly corresponds to TRBD1 (6 bases). The CDR3 runs 15 residues. CDR1 and CDR2 from the germline V gene are SGHRS and YFSETQ. V was trimmed by 0 bases and J by 4 bases, leaving 10 bases between them. As DNA, the CDR3 is TGCGCCAGCAGCTTGGGAAACAGGGTCACCGGGGAGCTGTTTTTT. This sequence encodes CASSLGNRVTGELFF. Full variable domain (missing parts from reference TRBV5-1 and TRBJ2-2): KAGVTQTPRYLIKTRGQQVTLSCSPISGHRSVSWYQQTPGQGLQFLFEYFSETQRNKGNFPGRFSGRQFSNSRSEMNVSTLELGDSALYLCASSLGNRVTGELFFGEGSRLTVL.

This chain uses TRBV6-5 with TRBJ1-6, with no clear D. The CDR3 runs to 15 residues. Trimming left V 2 bases short and J 9 bases short, with 14 bases between. Germline values: CDR1 MNHEY, CDR2 SVGAGI. CDR3 bases: TGTGCCAGCAGTTACGAGGGTTTAGGGAGTTCACCCCTCCACTTT. Protein: CASSYEGLGSSPLHF.

This clone was counted a single time. V usage is TRBV6-6 and J usage is TRBJ1-5; TRBD1 might be the D (6 bases). V lost 1 base to trimming and J lost 5 bases, with 9 bases between them. The germline gives CDR1 MNHNY, CDR2 SVGAGI (reference sequence). The CDR3 is made up of 14 amino acids. The CDR3 reads CASSYLGADQPQHF. In DNA, the CDR3 is TGTGCCAGCAGTTACTTGGGGGCGGATCAGCCCCAGCATTTT.

This rearrangement joins TRBV7-8 to TRBJ2-1; TRBD2 agrees at 8 bases. The CDR3 is 19 amino acids. J was trimmed by 0 bases and V by 5 bases; bases with no gene match: 15. Germline loops: CDR1 SGHVS, CDR2 FQNEAQ. CDR3 in DNA: TGTGCCAGCAGCACCGGGGTAGCTAGCGGGCTAAGCTCCTACAATGAGCAGTTCTTC. It specifies CASSTGVASGLSSYNEQFF.

The gene calls are TRBV5-8 and TRBJ1-5, with 10 bases fitting TRBD1. Trimming took 8 bases from V and 7 from J; bases not matched to a gene: 3. The CDR3 is 12 amino acids. Germline V gene lookup returns CDR1 SGHTS and CDR2 YDEGEE. CDR3 protein: CASDRGRQPQHF. In DNA, the CDR3 is TGTGCCAGTGACAGGGGGCGGCAGCCCCAGCATTTT.

The chain employs TRBV6-5 and TRBJ2-7, with D perhaps TRBD2 (5 bases). Germline assignment: CDR1 MNHEY and CDR2 SVGAGI. The CDR3 is made up of 13 amino acids. V dropped 0 bases and J dropped 6 bases, with 9 bases sitting between them. CDR3: CASSYSEGGEQYF. DNA for the CDR3: TGTGCCAGCAGTTACTCGGAAGGAGGCGAGCAGTACTTC.

The chain is built from TRBV7-9 and TRBJ2-2; 7 positions agree with TRBD2. J lost 7 bases, V lost 5 bases, and 4 bases had no gene match. There are 13 residues in the CDR3. In germline, CDR1 is SEHNR, CDR2 FQNEAQ (reference sequence). CDR3 loop: CASSHSGGGELFF. CDR3 DNA sequence: TGTGCCAGCAGCCATTCGGGGGGCGGGGAGCTGTTTTTT.

The J gene is TRBJ1-6, the V gene TRBV3-1 (or the pseudogene TRBV3-2); D is uncertain. Germline values: CDR1 LGHDT, CDR2 YNNKEL (reference sequence). Between the trimmed V and J ends, which lost 4 bases and 8 bases, there was a span of 12 bases. The CDR3 length is 14 residues. The CDR3 loop reads CASSRGGVDSPLHF. DNA of the CDR3: TGTGCCAGCAGCCGTGGCGGCGTAGATTCACCCCTCCACTTT.

The rearrangement joins TRBV18 to TRBJ2-2; 8 nucleotides line up with TRBD1. This CDR3 spans 15 amino acids. With V trimmed by 3 bases and J by 3 bases, 3 bases remained unmatched. Germline CDR1 KGHSH, CDR2 LQKENI. CDR3 region: CASSPSQGDTGELFF. The CDR3 DNA reads TGTGCCAGCTCACCGTCACAGGGGGACACCGGGGAGCTGTTTTTT.

The chain has TRBV6-5 and TRBJ1-2; D might be TRBD1 (5 bases). Germline V gives CDR1 MNHEY, CDR2 SVGAGI. This CDR3 is 15 amino acids long. V was shortened by 5 bases and J by 4 bases, with 17 bases between the two germline ends. The CDR3 loop reads CASSPVGGEVYGYTF. The DNA of the CDR3 is TGTGCCAGCAGTCCGGTAGGAGGGGAAGTCTATGGCTACACCTTC.

The J gene is TRBJ1-2, the V gene TRBV30; D not certain. The CDR3 spans 12 residues. Germline CDR1 and CDR2: GTSNPN and SVGIG (reference sequence). Trimming left V 3 bases short and J 7 bases short, with 12 bases between. In DNA form, the CDR3 reads TGTGCCTGGAGCATCGACACCATTGGCTACACCTTC. Amino acids: CAWSIDTIGYTF.

CDR3 coding DNA: TGTGCCAGCATGAGGGCAGATACGCAGTATTTT. Its protein product is CASMRADTQYF. J is TRBJ2-3 and V is TRBV6-5; tentative D call: TRBD2 (5 bases). The germline V gene has CDR1 MNHEY and CDR2 SVGAGI. This CDR3 spans 11 amino acids. V lost 7 bases and J lost 4, with 6 bases in between.

The rearrangement links TRBV18 to TRBJ1-2; 7 positions match TRBD1. The V segment lost 4 bases and the J segment 4 bases; nucleotides outside the gene matches: 3. CDR1 is KGHSH, CDR2 LQKENI, per germline. The length of the CDR3 is 13 residues. Here the CDR3 reads CASSQDRAYGYTF. CDR3 DNA sequence: TGTGCCAGCTCACAAGACAGGGCCTATGGCTACACCTTC.

The genes are TRBV11-2 and TRBJ1-6; weak D call: TRBD1 (5 bases). The CDR3 loop spans 14 amino acids. Per the germline V gene, CDR1 is SGHAT and CDR2 is FQNNGV. V lost 0 bases, J lost 7 bases, and 7 bases lay in between. The CDR3 is CASSLDTGNSPLHF. In DNA, the CDR3 is TGTGCCAGCAGCTTAGACACAGGCAATTCACCCCTCCACTTT.

This clone was observed once. The chain joins TRBV18 to TRBJ2-3; 7 bases line up with TRBD1. The CDR3 runs 15 residues. The germline V gene has CDR1 KGHSH and CDR2 LQKENI. J lost 3 bases, V lost 2 bases, and 5 bases had no gene match. The CDR3 loop reads CASSPFSTGTDTQYF. For the CDR3, the DNA is TGTGCCAGCTCACCATTCTCGACAGGGACAGATACGCAGTATTTT.